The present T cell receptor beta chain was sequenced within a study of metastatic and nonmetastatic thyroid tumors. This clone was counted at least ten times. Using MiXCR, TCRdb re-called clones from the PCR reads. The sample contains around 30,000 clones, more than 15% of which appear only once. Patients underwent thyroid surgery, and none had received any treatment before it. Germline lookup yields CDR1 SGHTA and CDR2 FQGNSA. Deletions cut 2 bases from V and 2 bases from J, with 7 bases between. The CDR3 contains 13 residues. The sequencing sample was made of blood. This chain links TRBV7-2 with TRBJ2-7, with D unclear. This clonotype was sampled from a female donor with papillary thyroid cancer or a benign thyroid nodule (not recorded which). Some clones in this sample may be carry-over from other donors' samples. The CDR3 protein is CASSLPVAYEQYF. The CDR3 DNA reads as TGTGCCAGCAGCTTACCCGTGGCCTACGAGCAGTACTTC.